Listed here is a single TCR beta chain. These data come from a study of PD-L1 blockade in urothelial cancer. TCRdb's copy holds only in-frame clones and misses some; the assay was immunoSEQ multiplex PCR. The data show more than 30,000 clones, around 89% seen once. Time point noted: peripheral blood 6 weeks after treatment start. V lost 1 base to trimming and J lost 7 bases, with 11 bases between them. There are 14 residues in the CDR3. Looked up from germline, CDR1 is SGHTA and CDR2 is FQGNSA. The specimen was PBMCs, collected around atezolizumab (anti-PD-L1) treatment. This TCR was sampled from a man at least 80 years old with urothelial cancer. V usage is TRBV7-2 and J usage is TRBJ2-4, with unresolved D. In DNA form, the CDR3 reads TGTGCCAGCAGCTTAGGGATTATCGGGAACATTCAGTACTTC. Its translation: CASSLGIIGNIQYF.